These 3 T cell receptor beta chains were all obtained from the same sample, sequenced in a study of early T cells in non-severe SARS-CoV-2 infection. TCRdb recomputed calls from the 5' RACE reads with MiXCR, one row per CDR3 protein. The sample has approximately 110,000 distinct CDR3 sequences; approximately 15% are singletons. Sequencing was carried out using whole blood. The receptors were gathered from an adult who was a healthcare worker with PCR-confirmed SARS-CoV-2 infection or an uninfected control (not recorded which).

This clonotype was seen only a few times. This chain joins TRBV5-5 and TRBJ2-4, with a weak D call TRBD1 (5 bases). V was clipped by 4 bases and J by 4 bases, with 9 bases between them. Per the germline V gene, CDR1 is SGHKS and CDR2 is YYEKEE (reference sequence). CDR3 length equals 13 residues. The CDR3: CASSLTVKNIQYF. CDR3 DNA sequence: TGTGCCAGCAGCCTGACAGTTAAAAACATTCAGTACTTC.

The gene calls are TRBV7-9 and TRBJ1-4; possibly TRBD1 for D (6 bases). Between the trimmed V and J ends, which lost 4 bases and 6 bases, there was a span of 18 bases. The CDR3 is 16 residues long. Per the germline V gene, CDR1 is SEHNR and CDR2 is FQNEAQ (reference sequence). The CDR3 here is CASSSATGPGYEKLFF. The CDR3 bases are TGTGCCAGCAGCTCCGCGACAGGCCCCGGCTATGAAAAACTGTTTTTT.

This clonotype showed up many times. The chain carries TRBV6-1 and TRBJ1-2, with TRBD1 identical over 12 bases. CDR3 length: 15 amino acids. CDR1 and CDR2 from the germline V gene are MNHNS and SASEGT. V gave up 3 bases and J gave up 2 bases; unmatched junction bases: 1. CDR3 sequence (DNA): TGTGCCAGCAGTGAGGGACAGGGGGCGAACTATGGCTACACCTTC. Translated, it gives CASSEGQGANYGYTF.